The T cell receptor (beta chain) described here comes from a study of T cell responses to AZD1222 COVID-19 vaccine. Study results and caveats: CD4 TCRs linked to vaccination spanned spike, dominating at 160-218 and 743-854. Elevations in Spike-specific TCR breadth and depth followed administration of two AZD1222 doses.

Only in-frame clones appear in the TCRdb table, and some are missing; sequencing was by immunoSEQ multiplex PCR. The data show about 110,000 clones, with approximately 83% seen just once and around 9.9% held by the top ten. CDR1 and CDR2 (germline): WSHSY, SAAADI. This CDR3 is 14 amino acids long. J lost 8 bases, V lost 7 bases, and 8 bases had no gene match. This clone was seen only once. Antigen specificity is unknown. Sequencing was performed on peripheral blood, taken on day 0 of AZD1222 vaccination. The rearrangement uses TRBV10-2 and TRBJ1-4; 9 bases line up with TRBD1. The source is an adult in good health. DNA for the CDR3: TGCGCCAGCACCCCCGGGACAGGGTACGAAAAACTGTTTTTT. Translation: CASTPGTGYEKLFF.